This T cell receptor beta chain was identified during a study of blood T cell repertoires in COVID-19. Study information: COVID-19 samples from acute and convalescent phases originated in the United States, Italy and Spain. Sources were T cells, B-cell-depleted T cells, or PBMCs; the material itself was cDNA or gDNA.

In the original analysis: Scientists estimated how many nucleated cells there were by amplifying reference gene primers. Clones were read by immunoSEQ multiplex PCR, and TCRdb kept only the in-frame ones, dropping some. V and J calls and clone size follow that table, whereas D and trimming were derived from the DNA. The table includes 120,000 or so clones, approximately 80% detected once. Per germline, CDR1 SGHTS and CDR2 YDEGEE. This CDR3 comprises 13 residues. Trimming pared 5 bases from V and 8 bases from J, leaving 16 bases between. The chain is built from TRBV5-8 and TRBJ1-2; TRBD1 might be the D (5 bases). This TCR was recovered from a woman in her 70s with acute or convalescent COVID-19. The sample was peripheral blood. CDR3 coding DNA: TGTGCCAGCAGTTCAACAGGTGCGCGGGGCTACACCTTC. Its protein product is CASSSTGARGYTF.